This T cell receptor (beta chain) was captured by sequencing in a study of regulatory T cells in long-lasting Graves disease. On the study more broadly: Persistent Graves' disease denoted over 5 years of antithyroid drugs plus positive TSH receptor antibodies.

The TCR beta library used iRepertoire HTBI primers with Arm-PCR amplification of CDR3. TCRdb fed the multiplex PCR reads into MiXCR, producing one record per CDR3 protein. The table records fewer than 400,000 distinct CDR3 sequences, about 19% of them present only once. Findings of the study overall: TCR diversity was lower in persistent Graves' patients than in newly diagnosed ones. Sampling was limited to peripheral blood rather than thyroid tissue. Persistent disease exhibited a predilection for TRBV28, TRBJ1-2 and TRBJ2-5.

Time point reported: persistent/refractory GD, antithyroid drugs over 5 years with positive TRAb. PBMC RNA served as the TCR library source. Germline V lookup: CDR1 ENHRY, CDR2 SYGVKD. The CDR3 extends over 12 amino acids. Trimming cost V 0 bases and J 5 bases, with 5 bases left between them. Concerning this clonotype: The antigen remains undetermined.

The source of this sequence is a female donor with Graves disease. Sequenced here: peripheral blood mononuclear cells (PBMCs), sampled when the disease was refractory, from a patient treated with antithyroid drugs. V gene TRBV10-3 combines with J gene TRBJ2-7; D gene unclear. This CDR3 is CAISESIHEQYF. CDR3 coding DNA: TGTGCCATCAGTGAGTCGATCCACGAGCAGTACTTC.